This T cell receptor beta chain was captured by sequencing in a study of blood T cells in healthy people across ages. Trimming pared 7 bases from V and 4 bases from J, leaving 14 bases between. Germline assignment: CDR1 MNHEY and CDR2 SVGEGT. The CDR3 contains 14 residues. The authors ran a second PCR of about 6 to 11 cycles using a sample-barcoded 5' primer and a J-beta primer mix. One entry per CDR3 protein results from TCRdb running MiXCR on the 5' RACE reads. The sample carries around 1,900,000 distinct CDR3 sequences, roughly 43% recorded once. This receptor was identified in a human donor in good health. V usage is TRBV6-2 or TRBV6-3 and J usage is TRBJ1-5; D is ambiguous. Sequenced material: blood. The CDR3, as DNA: TGTGCCAGCACGGTTAACGAGCCGAATCAGCCCCAGCATTTT. As protein: CASTVNEPNQPQHF.